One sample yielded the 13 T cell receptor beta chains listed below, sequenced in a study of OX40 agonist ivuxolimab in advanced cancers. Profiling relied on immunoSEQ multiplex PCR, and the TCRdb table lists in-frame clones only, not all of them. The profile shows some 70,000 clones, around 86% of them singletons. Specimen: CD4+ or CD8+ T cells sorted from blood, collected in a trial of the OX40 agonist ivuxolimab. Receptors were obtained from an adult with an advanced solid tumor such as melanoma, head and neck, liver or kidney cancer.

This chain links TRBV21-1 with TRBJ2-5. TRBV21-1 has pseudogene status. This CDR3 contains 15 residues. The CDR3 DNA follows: TGTGCCAGCAGCAAGGTTAAAACCACCAAAGAGACCCAGTACTTC. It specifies CASSKVKTTKETQYF.

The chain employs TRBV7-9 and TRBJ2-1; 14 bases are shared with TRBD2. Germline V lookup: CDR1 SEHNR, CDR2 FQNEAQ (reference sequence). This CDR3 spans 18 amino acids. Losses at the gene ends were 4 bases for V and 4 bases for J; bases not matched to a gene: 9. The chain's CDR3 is CASSSGLAGVRLYNEQFF. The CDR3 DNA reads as TGTGCCAGCAGCTCGGGACTAGCGGGAGTCAGACTTTACAATGAGCAGTTCTTC.

The CDR3 DNA is TGTGCCAGCAGCCAGGTCGGGAGGGGACAAGAGACCCAGTACTTC. It codes for CASSQVGRGQETQYF. This rearrangement joins TRBV14 to TRBJ2-5; 8 nucleotides line up with TRBD2. CDR3 length equals 15 residues. V shed 3 bases and J 2 bases; nucleotides not matched to a gene: 5. Germline V gene data show CDR1 as SGHDN and CDR2 as FVKESK. The full variable domain, its missing parts supplied by reference TRBV14 and TRBJ2-5, is EAGVTQFPSHSVIEKGQTVTLRCDPISGHDNLYWYRRVMGKEIKFLLHFVKESKQDESGMPNNRFLAERTGGTYSTLKVQPAELEDSGVYFCASSQVGRGQETQYFGPGTRLLVL.

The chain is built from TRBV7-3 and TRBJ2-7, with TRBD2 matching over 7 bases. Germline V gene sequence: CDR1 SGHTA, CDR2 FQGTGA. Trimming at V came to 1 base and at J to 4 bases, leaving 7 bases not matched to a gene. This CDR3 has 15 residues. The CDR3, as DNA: TGTGCCAGCAGCTTAAGAGCGGGGTGGACTTACGAGCAGTACTTC. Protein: CASSLRAGWTYEQYF.

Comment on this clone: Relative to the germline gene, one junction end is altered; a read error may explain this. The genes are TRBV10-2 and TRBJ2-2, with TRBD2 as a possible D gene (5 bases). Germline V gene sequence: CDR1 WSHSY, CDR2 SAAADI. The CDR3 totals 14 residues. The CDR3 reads CAISGLANTGELFF. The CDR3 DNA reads TGCGCCATCAGTGGACTCGCGAACACCGGGGAGCTGTTTTTT.

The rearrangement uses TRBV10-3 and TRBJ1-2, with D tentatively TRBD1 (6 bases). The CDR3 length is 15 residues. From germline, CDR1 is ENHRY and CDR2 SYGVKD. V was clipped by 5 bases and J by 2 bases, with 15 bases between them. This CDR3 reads CAISLEEGVNYGYTF. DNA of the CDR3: TGTGCCATCAGTCTTGAGGAGGGGGTGAACTATGGCTACACCTTC.

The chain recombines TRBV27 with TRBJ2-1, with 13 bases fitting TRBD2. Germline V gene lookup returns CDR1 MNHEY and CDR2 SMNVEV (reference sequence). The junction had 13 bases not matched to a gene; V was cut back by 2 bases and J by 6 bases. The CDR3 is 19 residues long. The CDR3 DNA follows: TGTGCCAGCAGTTTAAGGGGGTCACGAACTAGCGGGAGGGCCAATGAGCAGTTCTTC. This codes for CASSLRGSRTSGRANEQFF.

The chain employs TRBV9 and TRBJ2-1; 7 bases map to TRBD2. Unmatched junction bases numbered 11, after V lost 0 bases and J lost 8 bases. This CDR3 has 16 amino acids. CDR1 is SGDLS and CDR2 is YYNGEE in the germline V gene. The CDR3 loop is CASSVGAGALRDEQFF. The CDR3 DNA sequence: TGTGCCAGCAGCGTAGGTGCGGGAGCCCTAAGGGATGAGCAGTTCTTC.

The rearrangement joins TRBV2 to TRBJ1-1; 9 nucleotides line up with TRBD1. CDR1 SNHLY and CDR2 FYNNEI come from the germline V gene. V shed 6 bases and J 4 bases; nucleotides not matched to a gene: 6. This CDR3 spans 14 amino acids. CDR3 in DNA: TGTGCCAGCAGGGAACAGGGGGCTAGCACTGAAGCTTTCTTT. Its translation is CASREQGASTEAFF.

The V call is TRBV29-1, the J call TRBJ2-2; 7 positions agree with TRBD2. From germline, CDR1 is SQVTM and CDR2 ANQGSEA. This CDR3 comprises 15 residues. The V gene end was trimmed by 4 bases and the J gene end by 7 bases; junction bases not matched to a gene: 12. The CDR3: CSVVRGRGVGGELFF. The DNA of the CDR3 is TGCAGCGTTGTACGTGGGAGGGGTGTTGGCGGGGAGCTGTTTTTT.

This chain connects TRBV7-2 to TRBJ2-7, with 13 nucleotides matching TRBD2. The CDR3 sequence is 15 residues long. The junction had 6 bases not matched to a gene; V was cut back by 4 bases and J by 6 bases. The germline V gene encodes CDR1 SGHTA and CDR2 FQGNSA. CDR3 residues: CASSSEGLAGSEQYF. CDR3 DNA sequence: TGTGCCAGCAGCTCAGAGGGACTAGCGGGAAGCGAGCAGTACTTC.

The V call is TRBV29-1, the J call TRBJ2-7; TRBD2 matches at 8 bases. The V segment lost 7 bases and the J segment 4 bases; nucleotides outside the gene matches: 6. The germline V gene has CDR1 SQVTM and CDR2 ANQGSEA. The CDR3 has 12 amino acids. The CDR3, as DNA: TGCAGCGCCGCGGGGGGAGATTACGAGCAGTACTTC. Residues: CSAAGGDYEQYF.

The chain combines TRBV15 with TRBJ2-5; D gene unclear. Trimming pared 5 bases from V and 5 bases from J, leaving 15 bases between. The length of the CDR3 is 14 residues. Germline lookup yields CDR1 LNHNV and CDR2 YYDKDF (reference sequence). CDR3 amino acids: CATSSRSGMETQYF. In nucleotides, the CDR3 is TGTGCCACCAGCTCCCGGAGTGGGATGGAGACCCAGTACTTC.